These 21 T cell receptor beta chains were sequenced from one sample in a study of blood T cell repertoires in COVID-19. The table came from immunoSEQ multiplex PCR; TCRdb's copy has only in-frame clones and leaves some out. The sample includes about 140,000 clones, 65% to 85% seen only once; the top ten take less than 4%. Sequenced input: peripheral blood. The receptors shown here come from a woman aged 60-75 years with acute or convalescent COVID-19.

The rearrangement joins TRBV6-2 or TRBV6-3 to TRBJ1-5; a possible D gene is TRBD1 (6 bases). The CDR3 has 16 amino acids. Looked up from germline, CDR1 is MNHEY and CDR2 is SVGEGT. Between the trimmed V and J ends, which lost 6 bases and 1 base, there was a span of 16 bases. As DNA, the CDR3 is TGTGCCAGCAGCCAAGACAGGACGTCAAGCAATCAGCCCCAGCATTTT. This encodes CASSQDRTSSNQPQHF.

The gene calls are TRBV12-5 and TRBJ2-3; 11 nucleotides match TRBD1. J gave up 2 bases and V 5 bases, and 6 bases lay outside the gene matches. The germline V gene has CDR1 LGHNT and CDR2 FRNRAP. CDR3 length: 16 amino acids. The CDR3: CASGHGQGAHTDTQYF. As DNA, the CDR3 is TGTGCTAGTGGTCACGGACAGGGGGCGCACACAGATACGCAGTATTTT.

This clone showed up just a few times. The rearrangement uses TRBV28 and TRBJ2-1; 13 bases fit TRBD2. The CDR3 is 16 amino acids. The germline gives CDR1 MDHEN, CDR2 SYDVKM. The V segment lost 3 bases and the J segment 9 bases; nucleotides outside the gene matches: 8. DNA of the CDR3: TGTGCCAGCAGTTTCAAAACTAGCGGGAGGGCCTTTGAGCAGTTCTTC. Protein product: CASSFKTSGRAFEQFF.

The gene calls are TRBV3-1 (or the pseudogene TRBV3-2) and TRBJ2-2; perhaps TRBD2 as D (7 bases). With 4 bases removed from V and 6 bases from J, the gap between germline ends came to 21 bases. Germline assignment: CDR1 LGHDT and CDR2 YNNKEL (reference sequence). This CDR3 has 17 amino acids. The DNA for the CDR3 is TGTGCCAGCAGCCCGGGGGGCAGGGCTGGAGGGGCCGGGGAGCTGTTTTTT. Its protein is CASSPGGRAGGAGELFF.

DNA of the CDR3: TGCGCCAGCAGCGTGGGACTAGCGTTCCCAGATACGCAGTATTTT. This translates into CASSVGLAFPDTQYF. The genes are TRBV5-1 and TRBJ2-3; 10 bases fit TRBD2. The CDR3 contains 15 residues. Losses at the gene ends were 4 bases for V and 4 bases for J; bases not matched to a gene: 6. The germline V gene has CDR1 SGHRS and CDR2 YFSETQ.

This clone has more than one count but fewer than ten. This sequence joins TRBV11-3 and TRBJ2-3; 13 bases map to TRBD2. With 5 bases clipped from V and 0 bases from J, the junction kept 8 bases outside the gene matches. The CDR3 is made up of 18 amino acids. Germline V gene lookup returns CDR1 SGHNT and CDR2 YENEEA. The CDR3: CASSSGTSGISSTDTQYF. CDR3 nucleotide sequence: TGTGCCAGCAGCAGCGGGACTAGCGGGATCTCCAGCACAGATACGCAGTATTTT.

This rearrangement joins TRBV4-1 to TRBJ2-1, with D tentatively TRBD1 (5 bases). CDR1 and CDR2 (germline): MGHRA, YSYEKL. This CDR3 region has 13 residues. The germline V and J ends were trimmed by 6 bases and 9 bases, with 15 bases remaining between them. Written as DNA, the CDR3 is TGCGCCAGCAGATCGGTGGGGCCGGGTGAGCAGTTCTTC. It encodes CASRSVGPGEQFF.

The rearrangement uses TRBV28 and TRBJ1-5, with D perhaps TRBD1 (6 bases). Looked up from germline, CDR1 is MDHEN and CDR2 is SYDVKM. There are 14 residues in the CDR3. Trimming removed 5 bases at V and 4 bases at J, with 12 bases between. CDR3 loop: CASSLGARNQPQHF. The CDR3 DNA reads TGTGCCAGCAGTCTGGGGGCGAGAAATCAGCCCCAGCATTTT. Combining the CDR3 with reference TRBV28 and TRBJ1-5 gives the whole variable domain DVKVTQSSRYLVKRTGEKVFLECVQDMDHENMFWYRQDPGLGLRLIYFSYDVKMKEKGDIPEGYSVSREKKERFSLILESASTNQTSMYLCASSLGARNQPQHFGDGTRLSIL.

This chain links TRBV25-1 with TRBJ2-1; D unresolved. Germline CDR1 and CDR2: MGHDK and SYGVNS. CDR3 length equals 11 residues. Deletions cut 4 bases from V and 7 bases from J, with 5 bases between. The CDR3 DNA reads TGTGCCAGCAGTGCCTTAAATGAGCAGTTCTTC. Residues: CASSALNEQFF.

The chain links TRBV18 to TRBJ1-3, with 8 bases aligning to TRBD1. This CDR3 is built from 15 residues. Germline trimming cut 3 bases from V and 4 bases from J; bases unmatched to any gene: 5. CDR1 and CDR2 from the germline V gene are KGHSH and LQKENI. The CDR3 loop is CASSPRQGTGNTIYF. CDR3 nucleotide sequence: TGTGCCAGCTCACCTCGACAGGGGACCGGAAACACCATATATTTT.

V gene TRBV21-1 combines with J gene TRBJ2-6; TRBD1 is the table's D call, not checked against the DNA. TRBV21-1 is a listed pseudogene. The CDR3 extends over 21 amino acids. The CDR3 coding sequence is TGTGCCAGCAGCAAACCACCCCCAGGGACAGGGGGCAGCGGTGGGGCCAACGTCCTGACTTTC. This gives the protein CASSKPPPGTGGSGGANVLTF.

A few counts support this clone. The chain combines TRBV5-1 with TRBJ2-3; weak D call: TRBD2 (5 bases). This CDR3 region has 16 residues. Germline V CDR1 and CDR2: SGHRS, YFSETQ. V gave up 6 bases and J gave up 2 bases, with 19 bases separating them. CDR3 DNA sequence: TGCGCCAGCACCCGGGATCGGGGAGACACCACAGATACGCAGTATTTT. Translation gives CASTRDRGDTTDTQYF.

This chain connects TRBV7-2 to TRBJ1-5; D perhaps matches TRBD1 (6 bases). This CDR3 is built from 18 residues. Germline lookup yields CDR1 SGHTA and CDR2 FQGNSA. V was clipped by 2 bases and J by 7 bases, with 24 bases between them. CDR3 sequence (DNA): TGTGCCAGCAGCTTATATTATGGGAGGTCGGGGGGGCGACAGCCCCAGCATTTT. Translated: CASSLYYGRSGGRQPQHF. Together with reference TRBV7-2 and TRBJ1-5, the CDR3 gives the full variable domain: GAGVSQSPSNKVTEKGKDVELRCDPISGHTALYWYRQSLGQGLEFLIYFQGNSAPDKSGLPSDRFSAERTGGSVSTLTIQRTQQEDSAVYLCASSLYYGRSGGRQPQHFGDGTRLSIL.

The chain has TRBV6-5 and TRBJ1-5; no reliable D call. Germline V gives CDR1 MNHEY, CDR2 SVGAGI. The length of the CDR3 is 15 residues. V lost 4 bases and J 5 bases, leaving 15 bases between the germline ends. This chain's CDR3 is CASSLEVGADQPQHF. As DNA, the CDR3 is TGTGCCAGCAGTTTAGAGGTTGGTGCCGATCAGCCCCAGCATTTT.

The chain employs TRBV27 and TRBJ1-2; D is perhaps TRBD1 (5 bases). This CDR3 comprises 18 residues. CDR1 is MNHEY and CDR2 is SMNVEV in the germline V gene (reference sequence). The V end was cut by 4 bases, the J end by 4 bases, with 25 bases between. The CDR3 is CASSSIQVLGTYGYGYTF. CDR3 nucleotide sequence: TGTGCCAGCAGTTCCATTCAGGTGCTGGGGACTTATGGCTATGGCTACACCTTC.

V gene TRBV2 combines with J gene TRBJ2-7; 9 nucleotides align to TRBD1. With V trimmed by 6 bases and J by 0 bases, 6 bases remained unmatched. The length of the CDR3 is 15 residues. Germline V gives CDR1 SNHLY, CDR2 FYNNEI. The CDR3 spells CASSRQGGSSYEQYF. The CDR3 DNA sequence: TGTGCCAGCAGCCGACAGGGGGGGAGCTCCTACGAGCAGTACTTC.

This clone was counted only a few times. The chain links TRBV7-9 to TRBJ1-2; 7 nucleotides line up with TRBD1. Germline-derived CDR1 and CDR2 are SEHNR and FQNEAQ (reference sequence). The CDR3 length is 13 residues. The V gene end was trimmed by 4 bases and the J gene end by 4 bases; junction bases not matched to a gene: 3. The CDR3 loop reads CASSYDRAYGYTF. The CDR3 nucleotides read TGTGCCAGCAGCTACGACAGGGCCTATGGCTACACCTTC. Full variable domain (remainder filled in from reference TRBV7-9 and TRBJ1-2): DTGVSQNPRHKITKRGQNVTFRCDPISEHNRLYWYRQTLGQGPEFLTYFQNEAQLEKSRLLSDRFSAERPKGSFSTLEIQRTEQGDSAMYLCASSYDRAYGYTFGSGTRLTVV.

Points on this clone: One base away lies a much larger clone, so this may be a sequencing read error. The chain joins TRBV3-1 (or the pseudogene TRBV3-2) to TRBJ1-3; the D is unclear. This CDR3 spans 17 amino acids. Germline CDR1 and CDR2: LGHDT and YNNKEL (reference sequence). V was clipped by 4 bases and J by 0 bases, with 16 bases between them. CDR3 DNA sequence: TGTGCCAGCAGCCGAGATCGCATGGTGAGCTCTGGAAACACCATATATTTT. Residues: CASSRDRMVSSGNTIYF.

The chain couples TRBV4-1 to TRBJ2-1; 9 nucleotides match TRBD2. With 4 bases clipped from V and 4 bases from J, the junction kept 11 bases outside the gene matches. Germline CDR1 MGHRA, CDR2 YSYEKL. The CDR3 spans 17 residues. The CDR3 sequence: CASSPTPLAGSYNEQFF. In DNA form, the CDR3 reads TGCGCCAGCAGCCCTACACCCCTAGCGGGATCATACAATGAGCAGTTCTTC.

The rearrangement uses TRBV12-3 or TRBV12-4 and TRBJ2-7; D is unclear. This CDR3 region has 11 residues. V dropped 8 bases and J dropped 2 bases, with 7 bases sitting between them. This CDR3 is CASGIAYEQYF. For the CDR3, the DNA is TGTGCCAGCGGCATTGCCTACGAGCAGTACTTC.

The DNA for the CDR3 is TGTGCCAGCAGTCCGGGGAGGGATTCACCCCTCCACTTT. Amino acid sequence: CASSPGRDSPLHF. The V and J genes are TRBV7-9 and TRBJ1-6; D is undetermined. V lost 6 bases to trimming and J lost 8 bases, with 11 bases between them. The CDR3 totals 13 residues. Germline V gives CDR1 SEHNR, CDR2 FQNEAQ (reference sequence).